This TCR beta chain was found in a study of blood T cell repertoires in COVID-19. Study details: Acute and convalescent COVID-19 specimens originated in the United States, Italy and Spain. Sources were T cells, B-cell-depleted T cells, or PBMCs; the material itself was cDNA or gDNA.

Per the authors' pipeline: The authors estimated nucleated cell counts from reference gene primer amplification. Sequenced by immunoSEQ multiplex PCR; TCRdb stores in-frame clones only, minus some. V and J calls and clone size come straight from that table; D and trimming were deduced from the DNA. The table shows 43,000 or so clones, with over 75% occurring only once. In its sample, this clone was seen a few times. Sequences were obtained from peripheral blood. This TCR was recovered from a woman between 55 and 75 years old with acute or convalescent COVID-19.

The CDR3 spells CASSSVTGTGAAFF. In DNA, the CDR3 is TGCGCCAGCAGCTCGGTCACCGGGACAGGGGCAGCTTTCTTT. The V call is TRBV5-1, the J call TRBJ1-1; 10 bases match TRBD1. Germline assignment: CDR1 SGHRS and CDR2 YFSETQ. The CDR3 extends over 14 amino acids. The V and J ends lost 3 bases and 10 bases, in that order; junction bases with no gene match: 9.